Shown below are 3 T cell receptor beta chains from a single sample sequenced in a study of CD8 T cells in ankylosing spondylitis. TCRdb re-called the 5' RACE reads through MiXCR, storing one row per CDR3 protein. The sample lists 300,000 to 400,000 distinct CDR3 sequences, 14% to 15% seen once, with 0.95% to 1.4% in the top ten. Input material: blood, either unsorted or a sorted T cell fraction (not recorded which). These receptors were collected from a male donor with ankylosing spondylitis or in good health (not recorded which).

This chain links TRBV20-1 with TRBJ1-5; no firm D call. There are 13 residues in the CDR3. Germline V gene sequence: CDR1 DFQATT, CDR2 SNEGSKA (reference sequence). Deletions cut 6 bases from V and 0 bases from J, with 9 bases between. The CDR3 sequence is CSAATDSNQPQHF. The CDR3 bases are TGCAGTGCCGCTACAGATAGCAATCAGCCCCAGCATTTT.

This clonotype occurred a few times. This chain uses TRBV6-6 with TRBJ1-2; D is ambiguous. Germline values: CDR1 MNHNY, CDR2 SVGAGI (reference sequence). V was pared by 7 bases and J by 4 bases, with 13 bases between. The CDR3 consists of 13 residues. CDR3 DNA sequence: TGTGCCAGCAATGAGGGTTTAGGCTATGGCTACACCTTC. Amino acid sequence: CASNEGLGYGYTF.

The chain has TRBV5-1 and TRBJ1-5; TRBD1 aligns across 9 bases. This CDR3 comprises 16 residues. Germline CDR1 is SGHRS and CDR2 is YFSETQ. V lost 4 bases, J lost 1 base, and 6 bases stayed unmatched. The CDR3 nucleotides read TGCGCCAGCAGCCAAAAAACAGGGGGCAGCAATCAGCCCCAGCATTTT. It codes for CASSQKTGGSNQPQHF.